The 12 T cell receptor beta chains listed next were all sequenced from one sample in a study of Ad26.COV2.S vaccination and SARS-CoV-2 variants. The assay was immunoSEQ multiplex PCR, and TCRdb's table has in-frame clones only and misses some. The sample records under 95,000 clones, roughly 85% being singletons. Sequenced material: peripheral blood, taken after recovery from COVID-19. The receptor set was obtained from a human donor who had recovered from COVID-19.

This rearrangement joins TRBV19 to TRBJ2-1, with 8 bases lining up with TRBD1. The J segment lost 7 bases and the V segment lost 7 bases, leaving 12 bases of the junction unmatched. The CDR3 loop spans 15 amino acids. CDR1 and CDR2 (germline): LNHDA, SQIVND (reference sequence). CDR3 DNA sequence: TGTGCCAGTACCCCCCAGGGGGCGAAGTTAAATGAGCAGTTCTTC. This encodes CASTPQGAKLNEQFF.

The V call is TRBV6-5, the J call TRBJ2-1; the D call may be TRBD1 or TRBD2 (6 bases each). The length of the CDR3 is 15 residues. CDR1 is MNHEY, CDR2 SVGAGI, per germline. V was clipped by 6 bases and J by 7 bases, with 19 bases between them. In nucleotides, the CDR3 is TGTGCCAGCAGCCAGGGACTGCCAAGGGGGAATGAGCAGTTCTTC. Translating gives CASSQGLPRGNEQFF.

This chain joins TRBV18 and TRBJ2-5; D gene unclear. V gave up 6 bases and J gave up 0 bases, with 8 bases separating them. This CDR3 has 13 residues. The germline CDR1 and CDR2 sequences are KGHSH and LQKENI. In DNA, the CDR3 is TGTGCCAGCTCCCTTGGGAACCAAGAGACCCAGTACTTC. This codes for CASSLGNQETQYF. The entire variable domain, with the rest obtained from reference TRBV18 and TRBJ2-5, is as follows: NAGVMQNPRHLVRRRGQEARLRCSPMKGHSHVYWYRQLPEEGLKFMVYLQKENIIDESGMPKERFSAEFPKEGPSILRIQQVVRGDSAAYFCASSLGNQETQYFGPGTRLLVL.

The chain has TRBV10-2 and TRBJ2-3, with 8 bases identical to TRBD1. Germline assignment: CDR1 WSHSY and CDR2 SAAADI. The junction had 7 bases not matched to a gene; V was cut back by 3 bases and J by 5 bases. The CDR3 covers 15 residues. In nucleotides, the CDR3 is TGCGCCAGCAGTGACCAGGGGGCGGGGCAAGATACGCAGTATTTT. It encodes CASSDQGAGQDTQYF.

This chain joins TRBV7-2 and TRBJ2-3, with unresolved D. The germline gives CDR1 SGHTA, CDR2 FQGNSA. With 3 bases removed from V and 1 base from J, the gap between germline ends came to 11 bases. The CDR3 covers 15 residues. CDR3 amino acids: CASSLQGPGTDTQYF. The CDR3, as DNA: TGTGCCAGCAGCTTGCAAGGGCCGGGCACAGATACGCAGTATTTT.

V gene TRBV5-6 combines with J gene TRBJ2-5; 8 bases agree with TRBD1. The germline V gene encodes CDR1 SGHDT and CDR2 YYEEEE. The trim removed 5 bases at V and 4 bases at J, leaving 7 bases unmatched. CDR3 length equals 14 residues. The CDR3: CASRQAGGPETQYF. The DNA for the CDR3 is TGTGCCAGCAGACAGGCAGGGGGCCCAGAGACCCAGTACTTC.

The rearrangement links TRBV27 to TRBJ2-7, with 7 bases that match TRBD2. The V segment lost 3 bases and the J segment 5 bases; nucleotides outside the gene matches: 7. CDR3 length: 14 amino acids. CDR1 is MNHEY, CDR2 SMNVEV, per germline (reference sequence). The DNA of the CDR3 is TGTGCCAGCAGTTTGGGTCGGGGAGGGGACGAGCAGTACTTC. Protein: CASSLGRGGDEQYF.

The chain uses TRBV3-1 (or the pseudogene TRBV3-2) and TRBJ1-3; D is undetermined. The CDR3 covers 16 residues. V gave up 4 bases and J gave up 5 bases, with 18 bases separating them. Germline CDR1 is LGHDT and CDR2 is YNNKEL (reference sequence). The CDR3 DNA reads TGTGCCAGCAGCCCAGAGAACCGGGAGAAGAGAAACACCATATATTTT. It translates to CASSPENREKRNTIYF.

The V call is TRBV27, the J call TRBJ2-5, with D possibly TRBD1 on 5 matching bases. The CDR3 length is 13 residues. CDR1 is MNHEY and CDR2 is SMNVEV in the germline V gene (reference sequence). The V end was cut by 5 bases, the J end by 5 bases, with 12 bases between. The CDR3 loop is CASSTIRVETQYF. CDR3 nucleotide sequence: TGTGCCAGCAGTACTATCAGGGTGGAGACCCAGTACTTC.

The chain links TRBV18 to TRBJ1-1; D unresolved. The length of the CDR3 is 11 residues. V shed 4 bases and J shed 3 bases, with 3 bases lying between them. The germline CDR1 and CDR2 sequences are KGHSH and LQKENI. The CDR3 region has the DNA TGTGCCAGCTCACTTGACACTGAAGCTTTCTTT. It yields the protein CASSLDTEAFF.

The chain combines TRBV9 with TRBJ2-1; no reliable D call. The germline CDR1 and CDR2 sequences are SGDLS and YYNGEE. V lost 3 bases to trimming and J lost 3 bases, with 7 bases between them. This CDR3 is 13 amino acids long. Written as DNA, the CDR3 is TGTGCCAGCAGCGCCGATAACTACAATGAGCAGTTCTTC. It is translated as CASSADNYNEQFF. The whole variable domain, filled in from reference TRBV9 and TRBJ2-1, reads DSGVTQTPKHLITATGQRVTLRCSPRSGDLSVYWYQQSLDQGLQFLIQYYNGEERAKGNILERFSAQQFPDLHSELNLSSLELGDSALYFCASSADNYNEQFFGPGTRLTVL.

The rearrangement uses TRBV19 and TRBJ1-1; 7 positions match TRBD1. Trimming removed 4 bases from V and 0 bases from J; junction bases left unmatched: 2. The CDR3 length is 14 residues. From germline, CDR1 is LNHDA and CDR2 SQIVND (reference sequence). The DNA of the CDR3 is TGTGCCAGTAGTACGGGACAGTTGAACACTGAAGCTTTCTTT. This encodes CASSTGQLNTEAFF.